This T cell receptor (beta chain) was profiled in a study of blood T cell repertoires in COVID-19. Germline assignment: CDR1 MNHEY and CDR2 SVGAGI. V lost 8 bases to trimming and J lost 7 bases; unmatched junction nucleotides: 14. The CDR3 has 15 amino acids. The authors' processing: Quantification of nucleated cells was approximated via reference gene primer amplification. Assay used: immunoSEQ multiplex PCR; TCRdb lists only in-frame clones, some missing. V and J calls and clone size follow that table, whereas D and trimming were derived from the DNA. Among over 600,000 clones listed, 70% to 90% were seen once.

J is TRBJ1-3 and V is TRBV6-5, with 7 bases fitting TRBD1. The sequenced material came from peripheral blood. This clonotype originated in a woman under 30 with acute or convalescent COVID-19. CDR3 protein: CASPGEGTAGNTIYF. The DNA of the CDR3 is TGTGCCAGCCCCGGAGAGGGGACAGCAGGGAACACCATATATTTT.